Presented here are 2 T cell receptor beta chains from one specimen sequenced in a study of human versus mouse CDR3 diversity and MHC coevolution. The repertoire was sequenced with immunoSEQ multiplex PCR; TCRdb's copy has only in-frame clones and lacks some. The data contain tens of thousands of clones, roughly 93% of them singletons. The sequenced sample consisted of naive CD4+ T cells from blood. As for subset: CD45RO-negative CD62L-positive naive CD4 T cells. Receptors were obtained from a person in their sixties in good health.

The rearrangement joins TRBV5-1 to TRBJ2-3; possibly TRBD1 for D (6 bases). CDR1 is SGHRS and CDR2 is YFSETQ in the germline V gene. The ends were cut back, 4 bases at V and 0 bases at J, with 12 bases in the middle. The CDR3 sequence is 15 residues long. CDR3 sequence: CASSIGQTSTDTQYF. The CDR3 nucleotides are TGCGCCAGCAGCATTGGACAGACTAGCACAGATACGCAGTATTTT.

V is TRBV6-5 and J is TRBJ1-2, with TRBD1 identical over 7 bases. The CDR3 runs 13 residues. CDR1 is MNHEY, CDR2 SVGAGI, per germline. V lost 5 bases and J lost 8; bases outside the gene matches: 8. CDR3 region: CASSQQGIGGYTF. DNA for the CDR3: TGTGCCAGCAGTCAACAGGGGATAGGGGGCTACACCTTC.